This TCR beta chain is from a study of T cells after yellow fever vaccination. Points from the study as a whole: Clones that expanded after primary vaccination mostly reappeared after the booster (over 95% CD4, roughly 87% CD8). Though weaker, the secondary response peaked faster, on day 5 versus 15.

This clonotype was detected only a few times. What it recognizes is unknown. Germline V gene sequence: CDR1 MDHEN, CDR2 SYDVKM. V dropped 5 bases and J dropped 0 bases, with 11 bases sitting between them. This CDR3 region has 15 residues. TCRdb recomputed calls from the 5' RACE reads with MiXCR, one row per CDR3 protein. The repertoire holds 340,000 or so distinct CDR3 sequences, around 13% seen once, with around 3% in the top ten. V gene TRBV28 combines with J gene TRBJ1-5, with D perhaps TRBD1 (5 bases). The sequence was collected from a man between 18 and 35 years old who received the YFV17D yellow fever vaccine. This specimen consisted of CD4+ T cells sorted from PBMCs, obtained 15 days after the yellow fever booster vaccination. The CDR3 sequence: CASSAGRLSNQPQHF. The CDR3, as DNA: TGTGCCAGCAGTGCGGGACGACTTAGCAATCAGCCCCAGCATTTT.